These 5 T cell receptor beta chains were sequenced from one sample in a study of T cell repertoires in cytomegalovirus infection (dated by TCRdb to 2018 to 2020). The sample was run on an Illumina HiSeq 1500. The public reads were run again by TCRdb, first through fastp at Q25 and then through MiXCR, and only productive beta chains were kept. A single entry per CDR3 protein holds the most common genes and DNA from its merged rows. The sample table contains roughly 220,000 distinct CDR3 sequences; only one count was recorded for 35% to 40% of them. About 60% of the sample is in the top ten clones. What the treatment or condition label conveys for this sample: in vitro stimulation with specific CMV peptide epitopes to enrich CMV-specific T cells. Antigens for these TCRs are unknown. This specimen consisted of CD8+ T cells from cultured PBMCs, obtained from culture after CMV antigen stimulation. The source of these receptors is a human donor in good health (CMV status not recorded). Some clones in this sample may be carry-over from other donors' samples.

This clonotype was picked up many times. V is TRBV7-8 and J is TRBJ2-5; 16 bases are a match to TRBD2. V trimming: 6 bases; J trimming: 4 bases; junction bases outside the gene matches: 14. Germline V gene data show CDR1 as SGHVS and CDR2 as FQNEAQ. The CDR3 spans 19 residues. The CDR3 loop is CASRSLQGLAGGTSETQYF. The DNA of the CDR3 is TGTGCCAGCAGGAGTTTACAGGGACTAGCGGGAGGGACCTCAGAGACCCAGTACTTC.

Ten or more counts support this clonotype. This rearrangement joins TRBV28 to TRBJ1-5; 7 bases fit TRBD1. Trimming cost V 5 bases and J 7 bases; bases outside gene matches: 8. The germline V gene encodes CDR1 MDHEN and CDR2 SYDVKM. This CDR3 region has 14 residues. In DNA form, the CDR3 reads TGTGCCAGCAGTAACTCAGGGGGAGGACAGCCCCAGCATTTT. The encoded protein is CASSNSGGGQPQHF.

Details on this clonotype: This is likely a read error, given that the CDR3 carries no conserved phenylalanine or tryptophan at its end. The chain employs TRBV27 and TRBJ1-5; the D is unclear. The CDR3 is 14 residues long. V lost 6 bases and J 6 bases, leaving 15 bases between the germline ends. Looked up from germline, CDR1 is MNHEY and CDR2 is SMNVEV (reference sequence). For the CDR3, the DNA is TGTGCCAGCAGCTTTCGCCACGTTGGTCAGCCCCAGCATTCT. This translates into CASSFRHVGQPQHS.

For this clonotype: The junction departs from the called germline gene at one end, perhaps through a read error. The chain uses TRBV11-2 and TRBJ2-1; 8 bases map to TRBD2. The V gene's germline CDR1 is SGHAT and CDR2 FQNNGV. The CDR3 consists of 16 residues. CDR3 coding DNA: TGTGCCAGCAGCCCTAAAGGGACTAGGGACTACGATGAGCAGTTCTTC. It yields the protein CASSPKGTRDYDEQFF. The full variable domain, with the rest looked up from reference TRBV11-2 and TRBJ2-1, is EAGVAQSPRYKIIEKRQSVAFWCNPISGHATLYWYQQILGQGPKLLIQFQNNGVVDDSQLPKDRFSAERLKGVDSTLKIQPAKLEDSAVYLCASSPKGTRDYDEQFFGPGTRLTVL.

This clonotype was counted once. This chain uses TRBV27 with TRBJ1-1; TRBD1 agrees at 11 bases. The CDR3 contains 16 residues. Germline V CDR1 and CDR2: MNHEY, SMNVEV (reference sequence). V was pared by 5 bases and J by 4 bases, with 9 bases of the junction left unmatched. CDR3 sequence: CASSNGTGGDGTEAFF. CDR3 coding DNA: TGTGCCAGCAGTAACGGGACAGGGGGGGATGGCACTGAAGCTTTCTTT.